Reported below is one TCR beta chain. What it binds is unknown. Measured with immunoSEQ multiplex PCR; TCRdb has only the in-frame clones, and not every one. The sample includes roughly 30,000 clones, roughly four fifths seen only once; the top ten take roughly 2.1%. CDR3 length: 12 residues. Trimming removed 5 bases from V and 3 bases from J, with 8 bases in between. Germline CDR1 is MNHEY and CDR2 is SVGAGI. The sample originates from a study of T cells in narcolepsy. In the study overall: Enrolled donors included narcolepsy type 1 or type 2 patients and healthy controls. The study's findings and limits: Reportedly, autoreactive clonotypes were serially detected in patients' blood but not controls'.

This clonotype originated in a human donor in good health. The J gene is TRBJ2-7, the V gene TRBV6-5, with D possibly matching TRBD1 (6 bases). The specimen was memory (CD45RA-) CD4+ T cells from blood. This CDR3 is CASSQDSYEQYF. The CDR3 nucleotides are TGTGCCAGCAGTCAGGACAGCTACGAGCAGTACTTC.